Described below is a single T cell receptor beta chain sequence and its context. What it binds is unknown. The CDR3 totals 17 residues. The V and J ends lost 4 bases and 6 bases, in that order; junction bases with no gene match: 13. Looked up from germline, CDR1 is MGHRA and CDR2 is YSYEKL. The data originate from a study of cytomegalovirus exposure and HLA in healthy donors. General study findings and limits: Analyzed later, most CMV-associated TCR beta chains appeared HLA-restricted. Earlier analysis yielded a pattern in which most TCR beta V segments were productive about 87% or about 30% of the time.

The PCR ran on 60 Vbeta and 13 Jbeta primers. Sequenced by immunoSEQ multiplex PCR; TCRdb stores in-frame clones only, minus some. The data contain approximately 110,000 clones, over 75% of them singletons. This chain joins TRBV4-1 and TRBJ2-1, with 9 nucleotides matching TRBD2. The specimen was PBMCs. This receptor was identified in a woman aged 25 to 45 in good health and CMV-seropositive. The CDR3 region is CASSRVIGGRATNEQFF. CDR3 DNA sequence: TGCGCCAGCAGCCGGGTCATTGGCGGGAGGGCCACCAATGAGCAGTTCTTC.